This TCR beta chain was obtained from a study of regulatory T cells in long-lasting Graves disease. Study results and limitations: Compared with new cases, persistent Graves' patients showed reduced TCR diversity.

There are a few counts of this clonotype. Its antigen remains unidentified. The authors built TCR beta libraries using iRepertoire HTBI primers and Arm-PCR of CDR3 regions. Per the study methods: Throughout the samples, researchers identified about 62 TRBV and approximately 15 TRBJ segments. Via MiXCR, TCRdb re-called the multiplex PCR reads, giving one row per CDR3 protein. TCRdb assigned the V and J calls; the authors' analysis was not used. The data show 700,000 or so distinct CDR3 sequences, about 32% seen once. From germline, CDR1 is SGHTS and CDR2 YDEGEE. The CDR3 consists of 11 residues. Deletions cut 7 bases from V and 13 bases from J, with 15 bases between. Time point noted: persistent/refractory GD, antithyroid drugs over 5 years with positive TRAb. Construction of the TCR library relied on RNA isolated from PBMCs. Patients all came to the study from an endocrinology department in Xi'an, China. Peripheral blood, at about 8.9 milliliters, went into EDTA tubes.

This sequence was found in a female donor with Graves disease. The chain joins TRBV5-8 to TRBJ1-5; D not certain. The specimen comprised peripheral blood mononuclear cells (PBMCs), sampled when the disease was refractory, from a patient treated with antithyroid drugs. The CDR3 sequence is CASSPRRAQHF. In nucleotides, the CDR3 is TGTGCCAGCTCGCCCAGAAGGGCGCAGCATTTT.